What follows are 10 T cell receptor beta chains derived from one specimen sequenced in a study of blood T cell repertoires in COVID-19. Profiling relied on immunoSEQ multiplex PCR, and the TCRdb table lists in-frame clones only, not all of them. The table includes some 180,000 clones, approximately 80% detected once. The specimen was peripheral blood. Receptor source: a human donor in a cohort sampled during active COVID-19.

CDR3 DNA sequence: TGCGCCAGCAGCCAAGATCCCGGCAGGGCCATTAATTCACCCCTCCACTTT. This gives the protein CASSQDPGRAINSPLHF. The rearrangement links TRBV4-1 to TRBJ1-6; TRBD1 might be the D (5 bases). Germline V gene sequence: CDR1 MGHRA, CDR2 YSYEKL. The V end was cut by 0 bases, the J end by 6 bases, with 15 bases between. The CDR3 runs to 17 residues.

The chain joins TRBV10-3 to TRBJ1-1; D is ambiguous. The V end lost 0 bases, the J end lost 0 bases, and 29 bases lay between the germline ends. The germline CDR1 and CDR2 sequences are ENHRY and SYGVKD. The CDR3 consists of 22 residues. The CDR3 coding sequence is TGTGCCATCAGTGAGTCGCCACTGGTGGAGCCGGCTGCCGCAGATATGAACACTGAAGCTTTCTTT. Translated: CAISESPLVEPAAADMNTEAFF.

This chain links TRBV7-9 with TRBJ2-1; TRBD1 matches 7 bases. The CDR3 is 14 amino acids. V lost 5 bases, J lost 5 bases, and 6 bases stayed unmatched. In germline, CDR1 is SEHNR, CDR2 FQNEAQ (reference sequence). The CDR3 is CASSLGTENNEQFF. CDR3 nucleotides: TGTGCCAGCAGCCTCGGGACAGAAAACAATGAGCAGTTCTTC.

CDR3 DNA: TGCGCCAGCAGCCAAGAGGGTCCCGCGGGGGGGCCTATAGATACGCAGTATTTT. This codes for CASSQEGPAGGPIDTQYF. The chain is built from TRBV4-1 and TRBJ2-3, with 9 bases matching TRBD2. The V gene end was trimmed by 0 bases and the J gene end by 5 bases; junction bases not matched to a gene: 12. This CDR3 comprises 18 residues. The V gene's germline CDR1 is MGHRA and CDR2 YSYEKL.

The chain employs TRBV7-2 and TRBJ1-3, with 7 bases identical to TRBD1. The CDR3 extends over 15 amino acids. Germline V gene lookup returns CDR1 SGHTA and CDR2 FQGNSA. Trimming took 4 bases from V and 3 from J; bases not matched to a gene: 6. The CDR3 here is CASSSRTGFGNTIYF. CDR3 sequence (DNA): TGTGCCAGCAGCTCCAGGACAGGCTTTGGAAACACCATATATTTT.

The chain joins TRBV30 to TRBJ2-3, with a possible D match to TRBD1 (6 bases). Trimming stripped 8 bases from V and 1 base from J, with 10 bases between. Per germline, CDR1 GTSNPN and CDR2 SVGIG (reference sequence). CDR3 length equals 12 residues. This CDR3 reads CALDRGTDTQYF. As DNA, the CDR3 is TGTGCCCTGGACAGAGGCACAGATACGCAGTATTTT.

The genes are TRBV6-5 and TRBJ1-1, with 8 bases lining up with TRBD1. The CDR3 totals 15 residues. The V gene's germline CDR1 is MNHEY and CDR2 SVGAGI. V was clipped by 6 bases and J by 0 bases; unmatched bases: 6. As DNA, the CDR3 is TGTGCCAGCAGAGACCCGGGACAGGTGAACACTGAAGCTTTCTTT. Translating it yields CASRDPGQVNTEAFF.

CDR3: CASSISGDISYNEQFF. In DNA form, the CDR3 reads TGCGCCAGCAGCATTAGCGGGGACATCTCCTACAATGAGCAGTTCTTC. V is TRBV5-1 and J is TRBJ2-1; 8 nucleotides line up with TRBD2. The germline V gene has CDR1 SGHRS and CDR2 YFSETQ. With V trimmed by 4 bases and J by 0 bases, 6 bases remained unmatched. The CDR3 is 16 residues long.

The CDR3 DNA sequence: TGCGCCAGCATTGGCAGGGGCACCGGGGAGCTGTTTTTT. It translates to CASIGRGTGELFF. V usage is TRBV23-1 and J usage is TRBJ2-2; a possible D gene is TRBD1 (6 bases). TRBV23-1 is reported as an ORF; its role is uncertain. This CDR3 has 13 residues. Trimming took off 7 bases at V and 4 bases at J, with 10 bases between the two ends.

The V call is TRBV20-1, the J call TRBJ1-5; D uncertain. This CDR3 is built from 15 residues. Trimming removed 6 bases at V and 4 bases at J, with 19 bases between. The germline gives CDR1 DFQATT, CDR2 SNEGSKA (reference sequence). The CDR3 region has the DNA TGCAGTGCCAGTCTTATCGGGAGCCGGAATCAGCCCCAGCATTTT. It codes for CSASLIGSRNQPQHF.